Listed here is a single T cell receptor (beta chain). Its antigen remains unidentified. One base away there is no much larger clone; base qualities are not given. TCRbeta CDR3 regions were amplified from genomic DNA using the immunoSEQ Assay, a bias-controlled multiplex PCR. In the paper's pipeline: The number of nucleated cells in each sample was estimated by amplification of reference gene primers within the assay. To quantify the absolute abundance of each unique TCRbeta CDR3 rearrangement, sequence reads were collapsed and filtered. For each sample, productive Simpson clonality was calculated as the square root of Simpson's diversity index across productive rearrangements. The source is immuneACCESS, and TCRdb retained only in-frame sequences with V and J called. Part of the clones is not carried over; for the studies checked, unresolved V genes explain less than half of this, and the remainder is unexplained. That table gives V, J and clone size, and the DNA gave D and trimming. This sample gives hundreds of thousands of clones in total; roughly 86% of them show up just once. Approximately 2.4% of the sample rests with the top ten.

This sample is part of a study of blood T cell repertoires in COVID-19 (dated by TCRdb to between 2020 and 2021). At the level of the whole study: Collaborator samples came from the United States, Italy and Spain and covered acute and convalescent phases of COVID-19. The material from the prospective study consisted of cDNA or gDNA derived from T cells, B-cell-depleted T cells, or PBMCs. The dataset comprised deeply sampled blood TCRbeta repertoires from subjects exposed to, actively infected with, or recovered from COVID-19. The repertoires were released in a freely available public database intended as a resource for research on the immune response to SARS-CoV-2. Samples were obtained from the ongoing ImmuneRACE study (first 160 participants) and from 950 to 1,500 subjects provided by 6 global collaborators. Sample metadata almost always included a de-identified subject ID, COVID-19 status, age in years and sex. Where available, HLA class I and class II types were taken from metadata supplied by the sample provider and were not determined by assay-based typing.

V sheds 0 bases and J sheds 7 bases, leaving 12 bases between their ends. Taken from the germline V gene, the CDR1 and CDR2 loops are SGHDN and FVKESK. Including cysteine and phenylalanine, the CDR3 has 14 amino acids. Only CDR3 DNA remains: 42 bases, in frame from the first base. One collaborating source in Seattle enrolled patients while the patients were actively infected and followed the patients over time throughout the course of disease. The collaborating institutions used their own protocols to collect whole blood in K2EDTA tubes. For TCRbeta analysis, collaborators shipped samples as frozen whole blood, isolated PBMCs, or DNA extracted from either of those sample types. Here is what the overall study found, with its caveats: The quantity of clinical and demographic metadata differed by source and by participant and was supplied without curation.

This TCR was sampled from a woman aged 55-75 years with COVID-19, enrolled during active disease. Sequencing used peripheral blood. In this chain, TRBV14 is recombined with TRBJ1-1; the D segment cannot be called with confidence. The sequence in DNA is TGTGCCAGCAGCCAAGACAGGTTTGCTTTTGAAGCTTTCTTT. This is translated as CASSQDRFAFEAFF.